A selection of T cell receptor beta chains follows, all from one sample in a study of T cells in localized non-small cell lung cancer. The table came from immunoSEQ multiplex PCR; TCRdb's copy has only in-frame clones and leaves some out. Of 50,000 to 65,000 clones in the sample, less than 85% were seen once. This specimen consisted of PBMCs, obtained before any cancer treatment. The receptors shown here come from a woman aged 40 to 75 with stage II lung adenocarcinoma. Both conserved end residues are part of each CDR3.

V gene: TRBV29-1
J gene: TRBJ2-3
CDR3 protein: CSVSPSTDTQYF

V gene: TRBV27
J gene: TRBJ2-7
CDR3 protein: CASSLAGSSYEQYF

V gene: TRBV9
J gene: TRBJ1-5
CDR3 protein: CASSVDGRWDQPQHF

V gene: TRBV28
J gene: TRBJ1-2
CDR3 protein: CASTHRGKVGSGYTF

V gene: TRBV18
J gene: TRBJ1-1
CDR3 protein: CASSIGQSNTEAFF

V gene: TRBV19
J gene: TRBJ1-1
CDR3 protein: CASSIDVQGATEAFF

V gene: TRBV19
J gene: TRBJ1-2
CDR3 protein: CASSIRRDRAPTF

V gene: TRBV7-8
J gene: TRBJ2-1
CDR3 protein: CASSGYNEQFF

V gene: TRBV6-5
J gene: TRBJ1-6
CDR3 protein: CASSYSIQGSGSPLHF

V gene: TRBV5-4
J gene: TRBJ1-2
CDR3 protein: CASSLRSGQNYGYTF

V gene: TRBV14
J gene: TRBJ2-4
CDR3 protein: CASSPGTGKTKNIQYF

V gene: TRBV7-3
J gene: TRBJ2-3
CDR3 protein: CASSLSPGLRTDTQYF

V gene: TRBV2
J gene: TRBJ1-2
CDR3 protein: CASSDGTGGGYGYTF

V gene: TRBV7-9
J gene: TRBJ1-1
CDR3 protein: CASRPGGAFF

V gene: TRBV15
J gene: TRBJ2-2
CDR3 protein: CATSSGGGIAGELFF

V gene: TRBV2
J gene: TRBJ1-1
CDR3 protein: CASSQDRDTEAFF

V gene: TRBV7-3
J gene: TRBJ2-3
CDR3 protein: CASSWTVTDTQYF

V gene: TRBV2
J gene: TRBJ2-7
CDR3 protein: CASSESSGVSYEQYF

V gene: TRBV5-4
J gene: TRBJ1-2
CDR3 protein: CASSFNQAVYGYTF

V gene: TRBV18
J gene: TRBJ2-2
CDR3 protein: CASSPPEEGAAGELFF

V gene: TRBV4-1
J gene: TRBJ2-1
CDR3 protein: CASSQTGTGDLNEQFF

V gene: TRBV5-1
J gene: TRBJ2-2
CDR3 protein: CASSLAGTNTGELFF

V gene: TRBV15
J gene: TRBJ2-5
CDR3 protein: CATSSPTRVSGGAQTQYF

V gene: TRBV28
J gene: TRBJ2-2
CDR3 protein: CASRSGNPNTGELFF

V gene: TRBV6-1
J gene: TRBJ1-6
CDR3 protein: CASRSSYNSPLHF

V gene: TRBV2
J gene: TRBJ2-7
CDR3 protein: CASSADTYEQYF

V gene: TRBV7-9
J gene: TRBJ1-2
CDR3 protein: CASSRVAGAGGYTF

V gene: TRBV5-1
J gene: TRBJ2-3
CDR3 protein: CASSPPGATDTQYF

V gene: TRBV15
J gene: TRBJ2-5
CDR3 protein: CATSRDREETQYF

V gene: TRBV4-3
J gene: TRBJ2-3
CDR3 protein: CASSLTRTSGLTDTQYF

V gene: TRBV6-1
J gene: TRBJ1-2
CDR3 protein: CASSEGWGGGYTF

V gene: TRBV27
J gene: TRBJ2-6
CDR3 protein: CASSPPAGANVLTF

V gene: TRBV28
J gene: TRBJ1-1
CDR3 protein: CASRVGSWSRTEAFF

V gene: TRBV9
J gene: TRBJ1-5
CDR3 protein: CASSTGGSNQPQHF

V gene: TRBV7-8
J gene: TRBJ2-7
CDR3 protein: CASSSTGSSSYEQYF

V gene: TRBV19
J gene: TRBJ1-1
CDR3 protein: CASSTGIARQGRPEAFF

V gene: TRBV5-1
J gene: TRBJ2-7
CDR3 protein: CASSETGGSSYEQYF

V gene: TRBV6-5
J gene: TRBJ2-2
CDR3 protein: CASSYRGLYTGELFF